Presented here are 12 T cell receptor beta chains from one specimen sequenced in a study of shared clonotypes between healthy human individuals. The data were produced by immunoSEQ multiplex PCR, yet TCRdb's version contains in-frame clones alone and is incomplete. The sample has about 690,000 clones, roughly 87% seen once. The sample comprised memory CD8+ T cells from PBMCs. Documented subset: CD45RO+ cells pooled with CCR7-negative TemRA cells. These receptors all stem from a man aged 18 to 30 in good health. Some clones in this sample may be carry-over from other donors' samples.

The V and J genes are TRBV13 and TRBJ2-7, with no clear D. CDR3 length equals 14 residues. Germline CDR1 reads PRHDT; CDR2 reads FYEKMQ (reference sequence). Trimming shortened V by 0 bases and J by 6 bases, and 12 bases separated the two germline ends. This CDR3 reads CASSLGTGPTEQYF. The CDR3 region has the DNA TGTGCCAGCAGCTTAGGGACGGGCCCGACCGAGCAGTACTTC.

The chain uses TRBV27 and TRBJ2-1; TRBD2 might be the D (5 bases). Per germline, CDR1 MNHEY and CDR2 SMNVEV (reference sequence). CDR3 size: 14 residues. V lost 6 bases to trimming and J lost 0 bases, with 9 bases between them. The CDR3 region has the DNA TGTGCCAGCAGGGTGGACTTCTCCTACAATGAGCAGTTCTTC. Translated, it gives CASRVDFSYNEQFF.

This clone was counted once. CDR3 sequence: CASSRHRRDIGVDGYTF. The CDR3 coding sequence is TGTGCCAGCAGTCGCCACCGCCGCGATATAGGGGTAGATGGCTACACCTTC. The gene calls are TRBV4-2 and TRBJ1-2; D may be TRBD1 (5 bases). Germline V gene sequence: CDR1 LGHNA, CDR2 YNFKEQ. The CDR3 sequence is 17 residues long. V dropped 6 bases and J dropped 6 bases, with 26 bases sitting between them.

This rearrangement joins TRBV28 to TRBJ2-2; TRBD2 matches 9 bases. The CDR3 loop spans 16 amino acids. Germline V gives CDR1 MDHEN, CDR2 SYDVKM. V was pared by 2 bases and J by 4 bases, with 5 bases of the junction left unmatched. The CDR3 reads CASSLRGGRATGELFF. CDR3 DNA: TGTGCCAGCAGTTTAAGAGGCGGGAGGGCCACCGGGGAGCTGTTTTTT.

This rearrangement joins TRBV7-2 to TRBJ2-7; D unresolved. Between the trimmed V and J ends, which lost 4 bases and 0 bases, there was a span of 7 bases. The CDR3 extends over 13 amino acids. CDR1 and CDR2 (germline): SGHTA, FQGNSA. The CDR3 loop reads CASSSPVSYEQYF. In DNA form, the CDR3 reads TGTGCCAGCAGCTCGCCAGTCTCCTACGAGCAGTACTTC.

V usage is TRBV30 and J usage is TRBJ2-1; D may match TRBD1 or TRBD2 (5 bases each). Trimming pared 4 bases from V and 8 bases from J, leaving 12 bases between. Germline V gives CDR1 GTSNPN, CDR2 SVGIG (reference sequence). There are 12 residues in the CDR3. The CDR3 nucleotides read TGTGCCTGGAACCGGGGCCATTATGAGCAGTTCTTC. Its translation: CAWNRGHYEQFF.

This chain connects TRBV21-1 to TRBJ1-1. TRBV21-1 is a documented pseudogene. The CDR3 has 16 amino acids. CDR3 nucleotides: TGTGCCAGCAGATGTAGAATATACACAATTCGCACTGAAGCTTTCTTT. Protein: CASRCRIYTIRTEAFF.

This clone has more than one count but fewer than ten. The V gene is TRBV30, the J gene TRBJ1-1; D is uncertain. The CDR3 is 12 residues long. Trimming pared 2 bases from V and 6 bases from J, leaving 10 bases between. Germline V CDR1 and CDR2: GTSNPN, SVGIG (reference sequence). CDR3 in DNA: TGTGCCTGGAGTTCTCTCACTCCTGAAGCTTTCTTT. This encodes CAWSSLTPEAFF.

This chain uses TRBV7-8 with TRBJ2-1, with 7 bases that match TRBD1. The CDR3 covers 15 residues. The J segment lost 4 bases and the V segment lost 2 bases, leaving 5 bases of the junction unmatched. Per the germline V gene, CDR1 is SGHVS and CDR2 is FQNEAQ. The CDR3 reads CASSLYRGAYNEQFF. The CDR3 nucleotides read TGTGCCAGCAGCTTATACAGGGGAGCGTACAATGAGCAGTTCTTC. The full variable domain, its missing parts supplied by reference TRBV7-8 and TRBJ2-1, is GAGVSQSPRYKVAKRGQDVALRCDPISGHVSLFWYQQALGQGPEFLTYFQNEAQLDKSGLPSDRFFAERPEGSVSTLKIQRTQQEDSAVYLCASSLYRGAYNEQFFGPGTRLTVL.

This clone was found once. The rearrangement links TRBV5-1 to TRBJ1-2, with D possibly matching TRBD1 (6 bases). In germline, CDR1 is SGHRS, CDR2 YFSETQ. V was clipped by 3 bases and J by 3 bases, with 12 bases between them. The CDR3 is 14 amino acids. In DNA, the CDR3 is TGCGCCAGCAGCTGGCTACGGACAGACTATGGCTACACCTTC. Residues: CASSWLRTDYGYTF.

The V and J genes are TRBV27 and TRBJ2-1, with TRBD2 as a possible D gene (7 bases). Germline CDR1 MNHEY, CDR2 SMNVEV (reference sequence). CDR3 size: 18 residues. Trimming stripped 4 bases from V and 2 bases from J, with 21 bases between. The CDR3 coding sequence is TGTGCCAGCAGTTGGGGCGGCTTAGGGGGGGCCGCCTACAATGAGCAGTTCTTC. Translated: CASSWGGLGGAAYNEQFF.

The genes are TRBV4-1 and TRBJ2-5, with D possibly TRBD2 on 6 matching bases. The CDR3 runs to 15 residues. The germline V gene has CDR1 MGHRA and CDR2 YSYEKL. V gave up 5 bases and J gave up 6 bases, with 19 bases separating them. CDR3 nucleotides: TGCGCCAGCAGCGGGGGGATCGCGGGGCTCAAGACCCAGTACTTC. This translates into CASSGGIAGLKTQYF.